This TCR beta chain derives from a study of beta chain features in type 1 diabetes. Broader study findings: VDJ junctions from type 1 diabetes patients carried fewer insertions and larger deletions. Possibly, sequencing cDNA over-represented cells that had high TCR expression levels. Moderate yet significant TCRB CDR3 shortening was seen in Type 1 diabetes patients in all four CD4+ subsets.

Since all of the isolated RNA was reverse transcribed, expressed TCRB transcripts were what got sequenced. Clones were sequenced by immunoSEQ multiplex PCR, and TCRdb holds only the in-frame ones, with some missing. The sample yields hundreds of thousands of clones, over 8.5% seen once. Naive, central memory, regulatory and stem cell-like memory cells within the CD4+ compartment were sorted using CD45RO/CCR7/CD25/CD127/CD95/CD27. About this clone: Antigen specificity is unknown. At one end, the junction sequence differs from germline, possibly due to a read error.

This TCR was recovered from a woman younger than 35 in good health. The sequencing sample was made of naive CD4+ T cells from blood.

CDR3 DNA: TGCAGCGCTGCCGGGACTGAGGCTTTCTTT. It codes for CSAAGTEAFF. V is TRBV29-1 and J is TRBJ1-1, with a tentative D call TRBD1 (5 bases). Per the germline V gene, CDR1 is SQVTM and CDR2 is ANQGSEA. CDR3 length: 10 residues.